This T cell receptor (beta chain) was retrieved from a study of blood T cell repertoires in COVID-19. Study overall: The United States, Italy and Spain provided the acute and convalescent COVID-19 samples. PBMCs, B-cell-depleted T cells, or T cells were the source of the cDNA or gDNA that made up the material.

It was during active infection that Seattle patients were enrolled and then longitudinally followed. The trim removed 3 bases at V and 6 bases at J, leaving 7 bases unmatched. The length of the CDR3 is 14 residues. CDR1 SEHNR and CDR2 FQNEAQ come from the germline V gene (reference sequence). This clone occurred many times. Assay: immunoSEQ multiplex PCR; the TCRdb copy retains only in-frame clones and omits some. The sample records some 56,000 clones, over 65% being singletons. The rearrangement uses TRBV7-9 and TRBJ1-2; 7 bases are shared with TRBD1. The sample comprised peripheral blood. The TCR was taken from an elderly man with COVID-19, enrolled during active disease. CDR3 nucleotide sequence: TGTGCCAGCAGCTTTTTCGAAGGGGGCGATGGCTACACCTTC. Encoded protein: CASSFFEGGDGYTF.